Presented here are 11 T cell receptor beta chains from one specimen sequenced in a study of CD8 T cells in ankylosing spondylitis. TCRdb used MiXCR to reprocess the 5' RACE reads, holding one entry per CDR3 protein. The sample consists of 150,000 to 200,000 distinct CDR3 sequences, roughly 13% of them appearing once. The sequencing sample was made of blood, either unsorted or a sorted T cell fraction (not recorded which). Receptors were obtained from a male donor with ankylosing spondylitis or in good health (not recorded which).

The chain joins TRBV27 to TRBJ2-1, with D possibly matching TRBD2 (7 bases). Between the trimmed V and J ends, which lost 6 bases and 8 bases, there was a span of 17 bases. This CDR3 region has 14 residues. Germline V gene lookup returns CDR1 MNHEY and CDR2 SMNVEV (reference sequence). The CDR3 reads CASSLIGGRDEQFF. The CDR3 coding sequence is TGTGCCAGCAGCCTCATCGGGGGGCGCGATGAGCAGTTCTTC.

V is TRBV11-2 and J is TRBJ2-7; D perhaps matches TRBD2 (5 bases). Germline V gene lookup returns CDR1 SGHAT and CDR2 FQNNGV. The length of the CDR3 is 16 residues. Trimming pared 4 bases from V and 0 bases from J, leaving 16 bases between. CDR3 in amino acids: CASSSPRVYSSYEQYF. The DNA for the CDR3 is TGTGCCAGCAGCTCGCCGCGGGTTTATAGCTCCTACGAGCAGTACTTC. Full variable domain (missing parts from reference TRBV11-2 and TRBJ2-7): EAGVAQSPRYKIIEKRQSVAFWCNPISGHATLYWYQQILGQGPKLLIQFQNNGVVDDSQLPKDRFSAERLKGVDSTLKIQPAKLEDSAVYLCASSSPRVYSSYEQYFGPGTRLTVT.

The rearrangement joins TRBV12-3 or TRBV12-4 to TRBJ2-1; 7 bases align to TRBD2. J lost 4 bases, V lost 5 bases, and 8 bases had no gene match. This CDR3 contains 15 residues. CDR3 coding DNA: TGTGCCAGCAGTCCCCCGGGGGGACTTTACAATGAGCAGTTCTTC. Protein product: CASSPPGGLYNEQFF.

This clonotype was seen a few times. This chain joins TRBV24-1 and TRBJ2-7; 8 positions agree with TRBD1. V lost 8 bases to trimming and J lost 0 bases; unmatched junction nucleotides: 14. The V gene's germline CDR1 is KGHDR and CDR2 SFDVKD. This CDR3 is 17 amino acids long. The CDR3, as DNA: TGTGCCACCACCCTCCGACAGGGGAGAAAGAGCTCCTACGAGCAGTACTTC. Translated, it gives CATTLRQGRKSSYEQYF.

The chain employs TRBV27 and TRBJ2-7; 8 bases match TRBD1. This CDR3 is 15 amino acids long. CDR1 is MNHEY and CDR2 is SMNVEV in the germline V gene (reference sequence). V trimming: 8 bases; J trimming: 0 bases; junction bases outside the gene matches: 9. The CDR3 DNA is TGTGCCAGCGGCCCCACCGGGACAGGCTCCTACGAGCAGTACTTC. As protein: CASGPTGTGSYEQYF.

The chain uses TRBV7-9 and TRBJ2-1; tentatively, D is TRBD2 (5 bases). This CDR3 spans 12 amino acids. Germline values: CDR1 SEHNR, CDR2 FQNEAQ (reference sequence). The V gene lost 7 bases and the J gene lost 9 bases, with 13 bases spanning the gap. CDR3 DNA: TGTGCCAGCACCCTCCGGGGAACTGAGCAGTTCTTC. This gives the protein CASTLRGTEQFF.

The chain links TRBV2 to TRBJ1-1; 7 nucleotides align to TRBD1. CDR1 SNHLY and CDR2 FYNNEI come from the germline V gene. This CDR3 has 14 residues. V was pared by 3 bases and J by 1 base, with 2 bases of the junction left unmatched. CDR3 sequence: CASSDWTGNTEAFF. The CDR3 DNA follows: TGTGCCAGCAGTGACTGGACAGGGAACACTGAAGCTTTCTTT. The variable domain in full, completed from reference TRBV2 and TRBJ1-1, reads EPEVTQTPSHQVTQMGQEVILRCVPISNHLYFYWYRQILGQKVEFLVSFYNNEISEKSEIFDDQFSVERPDGSNFTLKIRSTKLEDSAMYFCASSDWTGNTEAFFGQGTRLTVV.

This clonotype was seen more than once but under ten times. The V call is TRBV7-2, the J call TRBJ2-7; 11 bases are shared with TRBD1. Germline V gives CDR1 SGHTA, CDR2 FQGNSA. There are 16 residues in the CDR3. The J segment lost 3 bases and the V segment lost 5 bases, leaving 9 bases of the junction unmatched. The CDR3 reads CASSRDGQGAGYEQYF. The CDR3 coding sequence is TGTGCCAGCAGCAGGGACGGACAGGGGGCCGGCTACGAGCAGTACTTC. Full variable domain (missing parts from reference TRBV7-2 and TRBJ2-7): GAGVSQSPSNKVTEKGKDVELRCDPISGHTALYWYRQSLGQGLEFLIYFQGNSAPDKSGLPSDRFSAERTGGSVSTLTIQRTQQEDSAVYLCASSRDGQGAGYEQYFGPGTRLTVT.

The CDR3 nucleotides read TGCGCCAGCAGCTTATCGCGGGAGGGCCCAGAGACCCAGTACTTC. It specifies CASSLSREGPETQYF. This chain uses TRBV5-1 with TRBJ2-5; 9 nucleotides match TRBD2. The CDR3 contains 15 residues. The V segment lost 2 bases and the J segment 4 bases; nucleotides outside the gene matches: 6. Germline-derived CDR1 and CDR2 are SGHRS and YFSETQ.

Concerning this clonotype itself: The junction and the germline gene differ at one end; a read error may be behind it. V and J are TRBV20-1 and TRBJ2-7; 10 positions match TRBD2. The CDR3 consists of 12 residues. From germline, CDR1 is DFQATT and CDR2 SNEGSKA (reference sequence). Written as DNA, the CDR3 is TGCAGTGCTAGAGGGCTAGCGGGAGCGGAAAGCTTC. It specifies CSARGLAGAESF.

This clonotype has only a few counts. The V and J genes are TRBV5-1 and TRBJ2-1; no clear D. Looked up from germline, CDR1 is SGHRS and CDR2 is YFSETQ. Trimming pared 0 bases from V and 0 bases from J, leaving 7 bases between. This CDR3 spans 15 amino acids. The CDR3 here is CASSLGGDSYNEQFF. DNA of the CDR3: TGCGCCAGCAGCTTGGGCGGCGACTCCTACAATGAGCAGTTCTTC. Supplemented by reference TRBV5-1 and TRBJ2-1, the full variable domain reads KAGVTQTPRYLIKTRGQQVTLSCSPISGHRSVSWYQQTPGQGLQFLFEYFSETQRNKGNFPGRFSGRQFSNSRSEMNVSTLELGDSALYLCASSLGGDSYNEQFFGPGTRLTVL.